This T cell receptor (beta chain) was observed in a study of blood T cell repertoires in COVID-19. Profiling relied on immunoSEQ multiplex PCR, and the TCRdb table lists in-frame clones only, not all of them. In the table there are about 230,000 clones, around 80% of which are singletons. The germline CDR1 and CDR2 sequences are KGHSH and LQKENI. Trimming left V 5 bases short and J 1 base short, with 8 bases between. The CDR3 contains 13 residues. This chain links TRBV18 with TRBJ1-1; TRBD1 is a possible D gene (6 bases). The source of this sequence is a man in his forties with acute or convalescent COVID-19. Specimen: peripheral blood. The CDR3 bases are TGTGCCAGCTCAGGACAGCAGAACACTGAAGCTTTCTTT. Translation: CASSGQQNTEAFF.